This T cell receptor (beta chain) was identified during a study of T-cell reconstitution after alpha-beta-depleted transplantation in children. This clonotype came up a few times. This CDR3 has 17 amino acids. V gave up 4 bases and J gave up 6 bases; unmatched junction bases: 12. Germline values: CDR1 SGHRS, CDR2 YFSETQ. Molecular barcoding with unique molecular identifiers was used for the TCRbeta library. TCRdb independently ran MiXCR on the PCR reads; one entry per CDR3 protein. This table holds roughly 350,000 distinct CDR3 sequences, approximately 10% found once. The sequencing used PBMCs from the stem cell graft donor, collected from the stem cell graft. This chain connects TRBV5-1 to TRBJ2-1, with 11 bases that match TRBD1. This clonotype was sampled from a human donor who donated a stem cell graft to a child with acute lymphoblastic leukemia. The CDR3 DNA reads as TGCGCCAGCAGCCTACCCCTATCCGGGACAGGGGGCAATGAGCAGTTCTTC. Translation: CASSLPLSGTGGNEQFF.